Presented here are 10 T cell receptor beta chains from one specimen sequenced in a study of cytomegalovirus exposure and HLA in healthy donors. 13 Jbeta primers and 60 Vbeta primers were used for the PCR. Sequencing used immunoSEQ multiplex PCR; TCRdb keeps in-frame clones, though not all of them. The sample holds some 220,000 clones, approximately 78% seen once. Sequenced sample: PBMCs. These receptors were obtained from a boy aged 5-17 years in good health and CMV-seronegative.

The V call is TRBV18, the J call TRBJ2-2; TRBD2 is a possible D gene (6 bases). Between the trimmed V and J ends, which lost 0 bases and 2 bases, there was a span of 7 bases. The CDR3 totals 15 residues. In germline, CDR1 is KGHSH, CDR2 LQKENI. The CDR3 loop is CASSPPSGNTGELFF. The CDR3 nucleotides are TGTGCCAGCTCACCACCTAGCGGAAACACCGGGGAGCTGTTTTTT.

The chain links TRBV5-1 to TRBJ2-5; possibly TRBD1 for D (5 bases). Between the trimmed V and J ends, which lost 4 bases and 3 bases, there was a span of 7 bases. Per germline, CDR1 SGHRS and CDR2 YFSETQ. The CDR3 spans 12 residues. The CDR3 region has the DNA TGCGCCAGCAGCCCGACAGAAGAGACCCAGTACTTC. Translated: CASSPTEETQYF.

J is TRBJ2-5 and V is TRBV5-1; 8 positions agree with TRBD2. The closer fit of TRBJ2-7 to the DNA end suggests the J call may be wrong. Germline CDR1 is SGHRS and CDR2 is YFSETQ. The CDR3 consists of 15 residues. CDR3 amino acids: CASSRTGTRLYEQYF. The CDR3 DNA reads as TGCGCCAGCAGCCGAACCGGGACTAGGCTCTACGAGCAGTACTTC.

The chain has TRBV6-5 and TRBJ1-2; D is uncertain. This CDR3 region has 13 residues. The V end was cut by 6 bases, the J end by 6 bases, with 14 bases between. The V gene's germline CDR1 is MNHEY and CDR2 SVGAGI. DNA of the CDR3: TGTGCCAGCAGCCCTTACGCGCCCCATGGCTACACCTTC. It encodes CASSPYAPHGYTF.

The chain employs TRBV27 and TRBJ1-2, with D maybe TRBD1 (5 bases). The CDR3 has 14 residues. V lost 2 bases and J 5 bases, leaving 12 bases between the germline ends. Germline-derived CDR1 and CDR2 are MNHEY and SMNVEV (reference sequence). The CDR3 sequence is CASSLNRLPYGYTF. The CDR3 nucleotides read TGTGCCAGCAGTTTAAACAGGCTTCCATATGGCTACACCTTC.

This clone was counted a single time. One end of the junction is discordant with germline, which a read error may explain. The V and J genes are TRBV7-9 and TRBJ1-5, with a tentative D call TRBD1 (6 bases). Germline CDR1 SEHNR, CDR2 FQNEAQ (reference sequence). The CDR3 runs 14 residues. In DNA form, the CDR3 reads TGTTCCAGCAGCACAAAGGGGGACGCTCACCCCCAGCATTTT. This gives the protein CSSSTKGDAHPQHF.

The chain's CDR3 is CASSLYREFSNQPQHF. CDR3 DNA: TGTGCCAGCAGCTTGTACAGGGAGTTTAGCAATCAGCCCCAGCATTTT. This chain uses TRBV5-5 with TRBJ1-5, with TRBD1 as a possible D gene (6 bases). The germline CDR1 and CDR2 sequences are SGHKS and YYEKEE (reference sequence). The CDR3 sequence is 16 residues long. The V end lost 1 base, the J end lost 0 bases, and 11 bases lay between the germline ends.

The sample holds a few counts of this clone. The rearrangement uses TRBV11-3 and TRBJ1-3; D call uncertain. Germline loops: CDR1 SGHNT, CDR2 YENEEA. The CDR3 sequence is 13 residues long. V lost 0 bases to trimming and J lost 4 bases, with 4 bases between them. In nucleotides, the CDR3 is TGTGCCAGCAGCTTAGACAGGGGAAACACCATATATTTT. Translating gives CASSLDRGNTIYF. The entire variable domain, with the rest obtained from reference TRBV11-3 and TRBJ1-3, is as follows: EAGVVQSPRYKIIEKKQPVAFWCNPISGHNTLYWYLQNLGQGPELLIRYENEEAVDDSQLPKDRFSAERLKGVDSTLKIQPAELGDSAVYLCASSLDRGNTIYFGEGSWLTVV.

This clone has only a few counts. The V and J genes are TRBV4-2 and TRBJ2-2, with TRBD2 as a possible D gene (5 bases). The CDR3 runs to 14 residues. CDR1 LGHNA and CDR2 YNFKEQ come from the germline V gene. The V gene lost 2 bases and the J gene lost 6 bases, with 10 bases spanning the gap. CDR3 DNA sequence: TGTGCCAGCAGCCAAACTACTAGAGCCGGGGAGCTGTTTTTT. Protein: CASSQTTRAGELFF.

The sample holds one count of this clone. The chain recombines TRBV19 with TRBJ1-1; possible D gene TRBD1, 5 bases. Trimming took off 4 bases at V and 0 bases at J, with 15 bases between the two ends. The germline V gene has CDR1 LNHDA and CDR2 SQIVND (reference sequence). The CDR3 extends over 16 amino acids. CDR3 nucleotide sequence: TGTGCCAGTAGTAGGGGGACTCAACCCTTGAACACTGAAGCTTTCTTT. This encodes CASSRGTQPLNTEAFF.